Described below is a single T cell receptor beta chain sequence and its context. Its antigen is still unknown. The data are from a study of T cell responses to AZD1222 COVID-19 vaccine. General study findings and limits: Unmutated variant regions reportedly attract nearly half of all spike-specific TCRs. The donor group comprised mostly white British people and more females; the analysis possibly underestimated clonal diversity. Without day 14 samples, only post-peak T cell repertoires were studied.

The CDR3 totals 15 residues. Germline V gene data show CDR1 as SGHAT and CDR2 as FQNNGV. V was pared by 0 bases and J by 3 bases, with 12 bases between. Sequencing used immunoSEQ multiplex PCR; TCRdb keeps in-frame clones, though not all of them. The table has approximately 130,000 clones, approximately 91% seen once; the top ten hold around a quarter. This clonotype was obtained from an adult in good health. The chain uses TRBV11-2 and TRBJ2-7; weak D call: TRBD1 (6 bases). Sample: peripheral blood, taken on day 0 of AZD1222 vaccination. The DNA for the CDR3 is TGTGCCAGCAGCTTAGAGCGGCAGGGGCGCTACGAGCAGTACTTC. Its protein is CASSLERQGRYEQYF.